These 10 T cell receptor beta chains originate from one sample sequenced in a study of blood T cell repertoires in COVID-19. Assay: immunoSEQ multiplex PCR; the TCRdb copy retains only in-frame clones and omits some. The repertoire holds some 230,000 clones, with roughly four fifths as singletons. Sequencing input: PBMCs or T cells enriched from blood (not recorded which). All receptors derive from a man aged 35 to 55 who had recovered from COVID-19.

A single count supports this clone. The rearrangement links TRBV5-1 to TRBJ2-2; D not resolved. This CDR3 has 15 amino acids. Trimming cost V 0 bases and J 0 bases, with 6 bases left between them. CDR1 and CDR2 (germline): SGHRS, YFSETQ. CDR3 sequence (DNA): TGCGCCAGCAGCTTGGATAGCCCGAACACCGGGGAGCTGTTTTTT. Encoded protein: CASSLDSPNTGELFF.

The chain combines TRBV7-2 with TRBJ1-1; maybe TRBD1 (6 bases). The germline CDR1 and CDR2 sequences are SGHTA and FQGNSA. The CDR3 extends over 13 amino acids. V gave up 6 bases and J gave up 7 bases, with 15 bases separating them. In nucleotides, the CDR3 is TGTGCCAGCAGTACCGCTAGGGGGTTTGAAGCTTTCTTT. Translation: CASSTARGFEAFF. Full variable domain (outside the CDR3, taken from reference TRBV7-2 and TRBJ1-1): GAGVSQSPSNKVTEKGKDVELRCDPISGHTALYWYRQSLGQGLEFLIYFQGNSAPDKSGLPSDRFSAERTGGSVSTLTIQRTQQEDSAVYLCASSTARGFEAFFGQGTRLTVV.

V and J are TRBV7-9 and TRBJ1-2, with D hard to call. V lost 2 bases and J lost 4, with 8 bases in between. The germline V gene encodes CDR1 SEHNR and CDR2 FQNEAQ (reference sequence). The CDR3 totals 13 residues. The CDR3 protein is CASSLLVSYGYTF. DNA for the CDR3: TGTGCCAGCAGCTTACTCGTTTCCTATGGCTACACCTTC.

The chain combines TRBV6-1 with TRBJ2-1, with D possibly matching TRBD2 (8 bases). V shed 4 bases and J shed 6 bases, with 22 bases lying between them. The CDR3 is 17 residues long. The germline CDR1 and CDR2 sequences are MNHNS and SASEGT. The CDR3 DNA sequence: TGTGCCAGCAGTGTCCACCCCACAGGGGCGGGGGGCAATGAGCAGTTCTTC. It codes for CASSVHPTGAGGNEQFF.

This clone was seen a few times. The chain is built from TRBV28 and TRBJ1-5; TRBD1 is a possible D gene (6 bases). Germline-derived CDR1 and CDR2 are MDHEN and SYDVKM. V dropped 2 bases and J dropped 4 bases, with 9 bases sitting between them. The CDR3 extends over 14 amino acids. The CDR3 region is CASSLGGANQPQHF. The CDR3 DNA reads TGTGCCAGCAGTTTAGGGGGGGCAAATCAGCCCCAGCATTTT.

The chain recombines TRBV14 with TRBJ2-1; TRBD2 is a possible D gene (5 bases). The V end was cut by 0 bases, the J end by 7 bases, with 10 bases between. The CDR3 runs to 14 residues. Germline-derived CDR1 and CDR2 are SGHDN and FVKESK. The CDR3 nucleotides read TGTGCCAGCAGCCAAGATCCGGGAAGAAATGAGCAGTTCTTC. It codes for CASSQDPGRNEQFF.

The chain has TRBV12-3 or TRBV12-4 and TRBJ1-2; tentatively, D is TRBD1 (5 bases). This CDR3 comprises 12 residues. The V end was cut by 7 bases, the J end by 11 bases, with 17 bases between. The CDR3 protein is CASTYGGEEYTF. The CDR3 DNA sequence: TGTGCCAGCACCTACGGGGGGGAGGAGTACACCTTC.

A few counts support this clone. The rearrangement links TRBV27 to TRBJ2-7; 10 nucleotides line up with TRBD1. CDR3 length: 16 amino acids. Germline trimming cut 4 bases from V and 2 bases from J; bases unmatched to any gene: 8. Germline assignment: CDR1 MNHEY and CDR2 SMNVEV (reference sequence). For the CDR3, the DNA is TGTGCCAGCAGTTCGCCAGCCGGGACAGGGGCCTACGAGCAGTACTTC. Translating it yields CASSSPAGTGAYEQYF.

V gene TRBV6-5 combines with J gene TRBJ1-1, with D tentatively TRBD1 (5 bases). This CDR3 comprises 12 residues. Trimming shortened V by 6 bases and J by 6 bases, and 11 bases separated the two germline ends. CDR1 and CDR2 from the germline V gene are MNHEY and SVGAGI. Written as DNA, the CDR3 is TGTGCCAGCAGGCGGGGGAGCGCTGAAGCTTTCTTT. Amino acid sequence: CASRRGSAEAFF.

The V and J genes are TRBV6-5 and TRBJ1-1; D might be TRBD1 (6 bases). Germline-derived CDR1 and CDR2 are MNHEY and SVGAGI. CDR3 length: 14 residues. V gave up 6 bases and J gave up 6 bases, with 17 bases separating them. The CDR3 is CASRRTGFVPEAFF. The CDR3 nucleotides are TGTGCCAGCAGGCGAACAGGGTTTGTTCCTGAAGCTTTCTTT.